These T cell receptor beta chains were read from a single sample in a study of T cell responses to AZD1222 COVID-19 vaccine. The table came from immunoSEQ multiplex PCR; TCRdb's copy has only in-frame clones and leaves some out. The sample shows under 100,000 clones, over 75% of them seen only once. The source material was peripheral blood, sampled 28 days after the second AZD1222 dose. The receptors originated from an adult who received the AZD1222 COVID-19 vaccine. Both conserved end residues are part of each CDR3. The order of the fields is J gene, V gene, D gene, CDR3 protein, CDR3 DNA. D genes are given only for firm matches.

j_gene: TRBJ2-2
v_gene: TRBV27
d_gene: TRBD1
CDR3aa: CASRLSGTANTGELFF
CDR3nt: TGTGCCAGCAGATTGTCCGGGACAGCGAACACCGGGGAGCTGTTTTTT

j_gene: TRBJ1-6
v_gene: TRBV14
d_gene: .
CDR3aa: CASSIGRGGNSPLHF
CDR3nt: TGTGCCAGCAGCATAGGCCGGGGCGGTAATTCACCCCTCCACTTT

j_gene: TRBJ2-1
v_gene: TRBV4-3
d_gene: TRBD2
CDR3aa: CASSQDPGTSGSRSYNEQFF
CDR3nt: TGCGCCAGCAGCCAAGACCCTGGGACTAGCGGGAGTAGGTCCTACAATGAGCAGTTCTTC

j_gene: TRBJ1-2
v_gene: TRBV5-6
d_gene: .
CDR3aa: CASSTREGHYGYTF
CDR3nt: TGTGCCAGCAGCACCCGTGAGGGGCACTATGGCTACACCTTC

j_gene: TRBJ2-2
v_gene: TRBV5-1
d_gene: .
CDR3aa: CASRLAGARELFF
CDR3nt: TGCGCCAGCAGGTTGGCGGGGGCCAGGGAGCTGTTTTTT

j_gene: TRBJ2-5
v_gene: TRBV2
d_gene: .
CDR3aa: CASSELHGRGETQYF
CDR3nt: TGTGCCAGCAGTGAATTGCACGGCAGAGGAGAGACCCAGTACTTC

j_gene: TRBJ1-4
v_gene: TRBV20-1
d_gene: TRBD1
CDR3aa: CSAGQGEKLFF
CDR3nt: TGCAGTGCTGGACAGGGTGAAAAACTGTTTTTT

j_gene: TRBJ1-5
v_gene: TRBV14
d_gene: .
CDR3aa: CASSQGRNQPQHF
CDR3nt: TGTGCCAGCAGCCAGGGGCGCAATCAGCCCCAGCATTTT

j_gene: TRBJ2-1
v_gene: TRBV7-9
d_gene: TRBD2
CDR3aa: CASSSMTSGRYNEQFF
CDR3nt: TGTGCCAGCAGCTCGATGACTAGCGGGAGGTACAATGAGCAGTTCTTC

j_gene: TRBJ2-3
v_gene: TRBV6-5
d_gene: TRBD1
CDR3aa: CASQGAADTQYF
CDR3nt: TGTGCCAGTCAGGGGGCCGCAGATACGCAGTATTTT

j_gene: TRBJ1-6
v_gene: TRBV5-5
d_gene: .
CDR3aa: CASSLGGADSPLHF
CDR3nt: TGTGCCAGCAGCCTCGGGGGTGCCGATTCACCCCTCCACTTT

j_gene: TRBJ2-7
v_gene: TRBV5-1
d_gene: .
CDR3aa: CASSLGAGSAYEQYF
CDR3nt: TGCGCCAGCAGCTTGGGGGCAGGTTCAGCCTACGAGCAGTACTTC

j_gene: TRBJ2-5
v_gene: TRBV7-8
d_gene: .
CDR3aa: CASSPGGSRETQYF
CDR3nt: TGTGCCAGCAGCCCCGGTGGGAGCCGGGAGACCCAGTACTTC